Each of the 27 T cell receptor beta chains below was sequenced from the same sample in a study of PD-1 blockade in classical Hodgkin lymphoma. Sample time point: cycle 4 day 1 (C4D1), after around six weeks of nivolumab. Every patient experienced relapse after autologous stem cell transplantation, and brentuximab vedotin exposure varied. Magnetic negative selection was used to purify CD4+ T cells from PBMCs that had been thawed. Profiled with immunoSEQ multiplex PCR; TCRdb holds only in-frame clones, not every one. The sample holds tens of thousands of clones; 85% to 90% are singletons and the top ten take over 0.4%. This sample comprised CD4+ T cells from blood, obtained before the fourth cycle of nivolumab. These receptors were collected from a human donor with classical Hodgkin lymphoma.

The chain combines TRBV25-1 with TRBJ2-5; 8 positions agree with TRBD2. The end of the DNA is better explained by TRBJ2-7, so the J call may be wrong. The length of the CDR3 is 13 residues. Germline assignment: CDR1 MGHDK and CDR2 SYGVNS. CDR3 in amino acids: CASQIGGAYEQYF. The CDR3, as DNA: TGTGCCAGCCAAATCGGGGGGGCCTACGAGCAGTACTTC.

The J gene is TRBJ1-6, the V gene TRBV11-3; a possible D gene is TRBD1 (5 bases). Trimming removed 0 bases at V and 8 bases at J, with 5 bases between. Germline V gene data show CDR1 as SGHNT and CDR2 as YENEEA. The CDR3 is made up of 13 amino acids. CDR3 in amino acids: CASSLDRDSPLHF. The DNA of the CDR3 is TGTGCCAGCAGCTTAGACAGGGATTCACCCCTCCACTTT.

The J gene is TRBJ2-1, the V gene TRBV5-1; 10 bases are shared with TRBD2. Germline CDR1 and CDR2: SGHRS and YFSETQ. J was trimmed by 4 bases and V by 0 bases; bases with no gene match: 7. The CDR3 runs 17 residues. CDR3 bases: TGCGCCAGCAGCTTGGTGGGAACTAGCGGGGCATACAATGAGCAGTTCTTC. The encoded protein is CASSLVGTSGAYNEQFF.

The chain links TRBV5-1 to TRBJ2-3; 9 nucleotides agree with TRBD1. The CDR3 covers 18 residues. With V trimmed by 6 bases and J by 2 bases, 16 bases remained unmatched. Germline V CDR1 and CDR2: SGHRS, YFSETQ. CDR3 amino acids: CASNQRGQGLGYTDTQYF. In nucleotides, the CDR3 is TGCGCCAGCAATCAGCGGGGACAGGGATTGGGGTACACAGATACGCAGTATTTT.

The rearrangement uses TRBV7-9 and TRBJ2-7, with 8 bases fitting TRBD2. Germline assignment: CDR1 SEHNR and CDR2 FQNEAQ (reference sequence). V gave up 8 bases and J gave up 2 bases; unmatched junction bases: 8. The CDR3 spans 14 residues. The CDR3, as DNA: TGTGCCAGCGGCCGGGGGGGCAGGCCCTACGAGCAGTACTTC. This codes for CASGRGGRPYEQYF.

The chain carries TRBV7-2 and TRBJ1-3, with D possibly matching TRBD1 (5 bases). The V gene lost 6 bases and the J gene lost 1 base, with 10 bases spanning the gap. The CDR3 spans 14 residues. Per germline, CDR1 SGHTA and CDR2 FQGNSA. CDR3 sequence: CASRMGGSGNTIYF. The DNA for the CDR3 is TGTGCCAGCAGAATGGGGGGTTCTGGAAACACCATATATTTT.

The gene calls are TRBV2 and TRBJ2-7; 14 nucleotides line up with TRBD2. CDR3 length: 17 residues. Germline V gene lookup returns CDR1 SNHLY and CDR2 FYNNEI. Germline trimming cut 10 bases from V and 2 bases from J; bases unmatched to any gene: 13. The CDR3 DNA reads TGTGCCACAACGTTACTCGGGACTAGCGGGAGTGCCTACGAGCAGTACTTC. This translates into CATTLLGTSGSAYEQYF.

The chain recombines TRBV14 with TRBJ2-5; a possible D gene is TRBD2 (6 bases). The germline V gene has CDR1 SGHDN and CDR2 FVKESK. CDR3 length: 19 residues. With 4 bases removed from V and 5 bases from J, the gap between germline ends came to 29 bases. CDR3 sequence reads: CASSRLAGSYRREWETQYF. CDR3 nucleotide sequence: TGTGCCAGCAGCCGGTTGGCGGGATCGTACCGACGAGAATGGGAGACCCAGTACTTC.

The gene calls are TRBV18 and TRBJ1-1; unclear D gene. Germline-derived CDR1 and CDR2 are KGHSH and LQKENI. Deletions cut 6 bases from V and 0 bases from J, with 8 bases between. The CDR3 loop spans 13 amino acids. The CDR3 here is CASSNQMNTEAFF. In nucleotides, the CDR3 is TGTGCCAGCTCCAACCAAATGAACACTGAAGCTTTCTTT. The complete variable domain, with remaining parts taken from reference TRBV18 and TRBJ1-1, reads NAGVMQNPRHLVRRRGQEARLRCSPMKGHSHVYWYRQLPEEGLKFMVYLQKENIIDESGMPKERFSAEFPKEGPSILRIQQVVRGDSAAYFCASSNQMNTEAFFGQGTRLTVV.

The chain is built from TRBV28 and TRBJ2-7, with 11 bases fitting TRBD2. This CDR3 has 15 amino acids. V was pared by 6 bases and J by 5 bases, with 9 bases of the junction left unmatched. The germline gives CDR1 MDHEN, CDR2 SYDVKM. CDR3 in DNA: TGTGCCAGCAGGTTAGCGGGAGGGCCCTCGGACGAGCAGTACTTC. It is translated as CASRLAGGPSDEQYF.

The chain links TRBV6-5 to TRBJ2-7, with 8 bases identical to TRBD1. The CDR3 extends over 16 amino acids. With 2 bases clipped from V and 4 bases from J, the junction kept 10 bases outside the gene matches. Germline CDR1 reads MNHEY; CDR2 reads SVGAGI. The DNA of the CDR3 is TGTGCCAGCAGTTACCCCCTCGGCGACAGGGGATACGAGCAGTACTTC. It translates to CASSYPLGDRGYEQYF.

This chain uses TRBV11-1 with TRBJ1-6, with D unclear. CDR3 length: 14 residues. The V and J ends lost 2 bases and 6 bases respectively, with 8 bases between them. Germline V lookup: CDR1 SGHAT, CDR2 FQDESV (reference sequence). This CDR3 reads CASSLKRINSPLHF. The CDR3 bases are TGTGCCAGCAGCTTAAAACGGATTAATTCACCCCTCCACTTT.

This clone was seen a single time. The rearrangement uses TRBV6-5 and TRBJ1-4; D not resolved. Germline-derived CDR1 and CDR2 are MNHEY and SVGAGI. CDR3 length: 15 amino acids. The ends were cut back, 5 bases at V and 2 bases at J, with 12 bases in the middle. The CDR3 bases are TGTGCCAGCAGTCCCGGTCCCGGTACTAATGAAAAACTGTTTTTT. This encodes CASSPGPGTNEKLFF.

This chain connects TRBV19 to TRBJ2-4; D might be TRBD2 (5 bases). Germline CDR1 and CDR2: LNHDA and SQIVND (reference sequence). V was pared by 4 bases and J by 9 bases, with 7 bases between. The CDR3 runs to 11 residues. In nucleotides, the CDR3 is TGTGCCAGTAGTAAGCGGTTCATTCAGTACTTC. Its protein is CASSKRFIQYF.

This chain connects TRBV28 to TRBJ2-7; D possibly uses TRBD1 or TRBD2 (5 bases each). Germline lookup yields CDR1 MDHEN and CDR2 SYDVKM. The CDR3 runs to 16 residues. V gave up 6 bases and J gave up 0 bases, with 18 bases separating them. The CDR3 protein is CASSNDRGRPSYEQYF. The CDR3 DNA reads TGTGCCAGCAGCAATGATCGGGGCAGGCCCTCCTACGAGCAGTACTTC.

The CDR3 here is CASSNTDTQYF. CDR3 coding DNA: TGTGCCAGCAGCAACACAGATACGCAGTATTTT. The V and J genes are TRBV6-5 and TRBJ2-3; D gene ambiguous. The V and J ends lost 6 bases and 2 bases respectively, with 3 bases between them. Germline V gives CDR1 MNHEY, CDR2 SVGAGI. This CDR3 spans 11 amino acids.

The V gene is TRBV2, the J gene TRBJ2-3; possible D gene TRBD1, 6 bases. CDR3 size: 16 residues. Trimming stripped 8 bases from V and 3 bases from J, with 21 bases between. CDR1 and CDR2 from the germline V gene are SNHLY and FYNNEI. CDR3: CASGRDIVTITDTQYF. The CDR3 DNA reads TGTGCCAGCGGCCGGGACATCGTGACTATAACAGATACGCAGTATTTT.

The gene calls are TRBV5-6 and TRBJ1-4, with 7 bases lining up with TRBD1. Germline lookup yields CDR1 SGHDT and CDR2 YYEEEE. The CDR3 runs 14 residues. J was trimmed by 6 bases and V by 4 bases; bases with no gene match: 6. CDR3 nucleotide sequence: TGTGCCAGCAGCCCGCAGGGGGTTCATGAAAAACTGTTTTTT. Encoded protein: CASSPQGVHEKLFF.

The gene calls are TRBV6-4 and TRBJ2-5; no clear D gene. V shed 3 bases and J shed 7 bases, with 12 bases lying between them. The CDR3 runs to 13 residues. CDR1 and CDR2 from the germline V gene are MRHNA and SNTAGT. This CDR3 reads CASSEKAGGTQYF. The CDR3 DNA follows: TGTGCCAGCAGTGAAAAGGCCGGCGGGACCCAGTACTTC.

The CDR3 DNA reads as TGCGCCAGCAGTGAACAAGCAGGCCTTTCTGGAAACACCATATATTTT. Amino acids: CASSEQAGLSGNTIYF. The chain joins TRBV10-2 to TRBJ1-3; D not resolved. CDR3 length: 16 amino acids. Trimming removed 3 bases at V and 1 base at J, with 13 bases between. CDR1 is WSHSY, CDR2 SAAADI, per germline.

This sequence joins TRBV21-1 and TRBJ1-2; the D call TRBD1 from the table was never checked on the DNA. TRBV21-1 is a listed pseudogene. The CDR3 has 17 amino acids. CDR3 region: CASWSRWDKTGDRGYTF. For the CDR3, the DNA is TGTGCCAGCTGGTCTCGGTGGGACAAAACAGGGGATCGAGGCTACACCTTC.

This clone was counted a single time. The chain couples TRBV7-9 to TRBJ2-4; no clear D. The ends were cut back, 2 bases at V and 5 bases at J, with 7 bases in the middle. CDR1 and CDR2 (germline): SEHNR, FQNEAQ (reference sequence). The CDR3 has 13 residues. In DNA form, the CDR3 reads TGTGCCAGCAGCTTATCCCCCCAAAACATTCAGTACTTC. Amino acids: CASSLSPQNIQYF.

J is TRBJ2-7 and V is TRBV5-8; the D gene is possibly TRBD2 (5 bases). Germline V lookup: CDR1 SGHTS, CDR2 YDEGEE. The CDR3 runs to 14 residues. Trimming pared 0 bases from V and 3 bases from J, leaving 10 bases between. The CDR3 DNA reads TGTGCCAGCAGCTTGGCCGGGGTGAACTACGAGCAGTACTTC. It codes for CASSLAGVNYEQYF.

This chain joins TRBV28 and TRBJ2-7, with a weak D call TRBD2 (6 bases). The CDR3 spans 14 residues. V was cut by 7 bases and J by 2 bases, with 15 bases left in between. Germline CDR1 reads MDHEN; CDR2 reads SYDVKM. For the CDR3, the DNA is TGTGCCAGCAAGGAGGAGGGCAACCCCTACGAGCAGTACTTC. It encodes CASKEEGNPYEQYF.

The chain links TRBV2 to TRBJ1-2, with D uncertain. This CDR3 is 14 amino acids long. V was clipped by 2 bases and J by 0 bases, with 7 bases between them. Germline CDR1 and CDR2: SNHLY and FYNNEI. The chain's CDR3 is CASSEQASNYGYTF. The CDR3 coding sequence is TGTGCCAGCAGTGAACAGGCATCTAACTATGGCTACACCTTC.

This rearrangement joins TRBV28 to TRBJ1-5; possible D gene TRBD1, 5 bases. Germline CDR1 and CDR2: MDHEN and SYDVKM. V was pared by 3 bases and J by 1 base, with 10 bases between. The length of the CDR3 is 15 residues. The CDR3 nucleotides are TGTGCCAGCAGTTTTAGGGGAAGGAGCAATCAGCCCCAGCATTTT. Protein product: CASSFRGRSNQPQHF.

This chain links TRBV2 with TRBJ2-3; 8 nucleotides line up with TRBD2. The trim removed 11 bases at V and 3 bases at J, leaving 7 bases unmatched. The germline V gene has CDR1 SNHLY and CDR2 FYNNEI. CDR3 size: 13 residues. This CDR3 is CADRTSWTDTQYF. The CDR3 DNA sequence: TGTGCCGACAGGACTAGCTGGACAGATACGCAGTATTTT.